This T cell receptor (beta chain) derives from a study of shared clonotypes between healthy human individuals. Study at large: Those who served as donors were a couple of women and three men between the ages of 18 and 49.

The data were produced by immunoSEQ multiplex PCR, yet TCRdb's version contains in-frame clones alone and is incomplete. This table holds about 730,000 clones, 72% found once. Comments on this clone: Its antigen is undetermined.

Study observations and caveats: Lower generation probabilities were found for non-shared clonotypes than for those shared by all four donors.

Losses at the gene ends were 4 bases for V and 4 bases for J; bases not matched to a gene: 14. CDR1 SGDLS and CDR2 YYNGEE come from the germline V gene. The CDR3 spans 17 residues. Each of the donors was a healthy adult who was HIV-negative and had not had a recent acute infection or vaccination. Input material: memory CD4+ T cells sorted from blood. Subset in this sample: CD45RA-negative fraction. The origin of this receptor is a woman in her thirties in good health. The gene calls are TRBV9 and TRBJ2-5, with TRBD1 matching 9 bases. The CDR3 loop is CASSPIPGTGSRETQYF. The CDR3 DNA follows: TGTGCCAGCAGCCCCATCCCGGGGACAGGGAGTCGAGAGACCCAGTACTTC.